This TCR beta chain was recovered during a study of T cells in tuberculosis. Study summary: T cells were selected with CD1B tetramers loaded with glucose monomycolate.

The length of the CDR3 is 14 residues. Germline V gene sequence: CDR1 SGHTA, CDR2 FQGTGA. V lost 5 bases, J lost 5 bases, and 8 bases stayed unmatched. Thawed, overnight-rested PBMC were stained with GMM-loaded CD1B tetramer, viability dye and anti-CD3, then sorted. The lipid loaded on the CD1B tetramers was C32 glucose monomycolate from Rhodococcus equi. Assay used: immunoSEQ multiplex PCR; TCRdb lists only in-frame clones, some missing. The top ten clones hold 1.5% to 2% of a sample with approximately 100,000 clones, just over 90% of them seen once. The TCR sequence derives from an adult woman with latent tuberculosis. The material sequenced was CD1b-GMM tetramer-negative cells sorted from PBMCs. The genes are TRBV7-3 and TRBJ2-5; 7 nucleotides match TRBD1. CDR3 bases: TGTGCCAGCAGCATTTCGGGACAGCGGGAGACCCAGTACTTC. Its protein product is CASSISGQRETQYF.